These 24 T cell receptor beta chains were all obtained from the same sample, sequenced in a study of blood T cell repertoires in COVID-19. The repertoire was sequenced with immunoSEQ multiplex PCR; TCRdb's copy has only in-frame clones and lacks some. This table holds about 320,000 clones, approximately 90% found once. Sequencing used PBMCs or T cells enriched from blood (not recorded which). The receptor set was obtained from a young woman who had recovered from COVID-19.

The chain links TRBV6-5 to TRBJ2-7, with 12 bases that match TRBD1. Germline values: CDR1 MNHEY, CDR2 SVGAGI. The CDR3 is made up of 15 amino acids. Losses at the gene ends were 7 bases for V and 5 bases for J; bases not matched to a gene: 9. The CDR3 DNA sequence: TGTGCCAGCACCCCGGGGACAGGGGGCGTCAACGAGCAGTACTTC. Translation gives CASTPGTGGVNEQYF.

Only one count was recorded for this clone. The chain recombines TRBV6-5 with TRBJ1-5; no reliable D call. Germline loops: CDR1 MNHEY, CDR2 SVGAGI. This CDR3 comprises 13 residues. V dropped 9 bases and J dropped 0 bases, with 9 bases sitting between them. The CDR3 region has the DNA TGTGCCAGTGCGGGGTATAGCAATCAGCCCCAGCATTTT. Translating gives CASAGYSNQPQHF.

The V gene is TRBV28, the J gene TRBJ2-7, with D tentatively TRBD2 (6 bases). The germline V and J ends were trimmed by 3 bases and 2 bases, with 8 bases remaining between them. There are 13 residues in the CDR3. Germline V gene lookup returns CDR1 MDHEN and CDR2 SYDVKM. CDR3 DNA sequence: TGTGCCAGCAGTTTGCCTAGCGCCTACGAGCAGTACTTC. Protein: CASSLPSAYEQYF.

The V gene is TRBV7-9, the J gene TRBJ2-5; 10 nucleotides agree with TRBD2. V was clipped by 4 bases and J by 5 bases; unmatched bases: 16. The CDR3 sequence is 18 residues long. Per the germline V gene, CDR1 is SEHNR and CDR2 is FQNEAQ (reference sequence). The CDR3, as DNA: TGTGCCAGCAGCTCCCTCCCGGGTAGCGGGAGGACTGGGGAGACCCAGTACTTC. It encodes CASSSLPGSGRTGETQYF.

V and J are TRBV19 and TRBJ2-3, with 7 bases fitting TRBD1. V lost 3 bases to trimming and J lost 1 base; unmatched junction nucleotides: 4. CDR3 size: 15 residues. The V gene's germline CDR1 is LNHDA and CDR2 SQIVND (reference sequence). DNA of the CDR3: TGTGCCAGTAGTATTTTACAGGGGCGCACAGATACGCAGTATTTT. This encodes CASSILQGRTDTQYF.

The chain is built from TRBV4-1 and TRBJ2-1; TRBD2 aligns across 7 bases. Germline CDR1 is MGHRA and CDR2 is YSYEKL. After removal of 2 bases from V and 7 bases from J, the junction contained 8 bases not matched to a gene. CDR3 size: 15 residues. The CDR3 is CASSQSPQRGNEQFF. For the CDR3, the DNA is TGCGCCAGCAGCCAATCCCCTCAGCGGGGTAATGAGCAGTTCTTC.

V and J are TRBV2 and TRBJ2-3; 11 bases fit TRBD2. Germline V CDR1 and CDR2: SNHLY, FYNNEI. After removal of 2 bases from V and 4 bases from J, the junction contained 5 bases not matched to a gene. There are 16 residues in the CDR3. The chain's CDR3 is CASSEYIAGGPDTQYF. DNA of the CDR3: TGTGCCAGCAGTGAATATATAGCGGGAGGGCCAGATACGCAGTATTTT.

This chain links TRBV27 with TRBJ1-1, with 9 bases that match TRBD1. From germline, CDR1 is MNHEY and CDR2 SMNVEV (reference sequence). The J segment lost 1 base and the V segment lost 7 bases, leaving 4 bases of the junction unmatched. The CDR3 has 14 residues. DNA of the CDR3: TGTGCCAGCACCCCGGGACAGGGGAACACTGAAGCTTTCTTT. Residues: CASTPGQGNTEAFF.

This rearrangement joins TRBV19 to TRBJ2-7; 7 bases are a match to TRBD1. The V and J ends lost 3 bases and 3 bases, in that order; junction bases with no gene match: 11. This CDR3 contains 16 residues. Per the germline V gene, CDR1 is LNHDA and CDR2 is SQIVND (reference sequence). CDR3 loop: CASSIPGPRDSYEQYF. The CDR3 bases are TGTGCCAGTAGTATCCCCGGGCCCCGGGACAGCTACGAGCAGTACTTC.

The chain has TRBV5-8 and TRBJ2-7; the D gene is possibly TRBD1 (6 bases). Per the germline V gene, CDR1 is SGHTS and CDR2 is YDEGEE. This CDR3 comprises 13 residues. Between the trimmed V and J ends, which lost 2 bases and 4 bases, there was a span of 10 bases. Written as DNA, the CDR3 is TGTGCCAGCAGCTTACAAGGGGGTTACGAGCAGTACTTC. Its protein is CASSLQGGYEQYF.

The V call is TRBV5-1, the J call TRBJ2-5; 14 bases are a match to TRBD2. Trimming cost V 3 bases and J 2 bases; bases outside gene matches: 9. Germline-derived CDR1 and CDR2 are SGHRS and YFSETQ. The CDR3 is made up of 18 amino acids. As DNA, the CDR3 is TGCGCCAGCAGCTCCGGTAGACTAGCGGGAGGGATACAAGAGACCCAGTACTTC. Residues: CASSSGRLAGGIQETQYF. The full variable domain, completed using reference TRBV5-1 and TRBJ2-5, is KAGVTQTPRYLIKTRGQQVTLSCSPISGHRSVSWYQQTPGQGLQFLFEYFSETQRNKGNFPGRFSGRQFSNSRSEMNVSTLELGDSALYLCASSSGRLAGGIQETQYFGPGTRLLVL.

The chain is built from TRBV7-9 and TRBJ2-7; D uncertain. The CDR3 totals 15 residues. With 0 bases removed from V and 0 bases from J, the gap between germline ends came to 9 bases. Looked up from germline, CDR1 is SEHNR and CDR2 is FQNEAQ (reference sequence). CDR3 loop: CASSLAIGSSYEQYF. The CDR3 DNA reads TGTGCCAGCAGCTTAGCTATCGGTAGCTCCTACGAGCAGTACTTC.

This rearrangement joins TRBV10-3 to TRBJ2-4; 9 nucleotides match TRBD1. CDR3 length: 17 residues. Looked up from germline, CDR1 is ENHRY and CDR2 is SYGVKD. Trimming at V came to 2 bases and at J to 0 bases, leaving 5 bases not matched to a gene. CDR3 amino acids: CAISETGQGLAKNIQYF. CDR3 sequence (DNA): TGTGCCATCAGTGAGACGGGACAGGGACTAGCCAAAAACATTCAGTACTTC.

The chain uses TRBV19 and TRBJ1-1; 7 bases map to TRBD1. Trimming took 5 bases from V and 8 from J; bases not matched to a gene: 8. The germline V gene has CDR1 LNHDA and CDR2 SQIVND (reference sequence). There are 13 residues in the CDR3. The CDR3, as DNA: TGTGCCAGTAGTCTCCTGGGACAGACGGAAGCTTTCTTT. This sequence encodes CASSLLGQTEAFF.

The V call is TRBV5-5, the J call TRBJ2-2; tentatively, D is TRBD2 (5 bases). The CDR3 totals 17 residues. V was cut by 0 bases and J by 1 base, with 13 bases left in between. Germline lookup yields CDR1 SGHKS and CDR2 YYEKEE (reference sequence). The CDR3 reads CASSLVRLALNTGELFF. CDR3 DNA: TGTGCCAGCAGCTTGGTCCGGCTAGCTCTGAACACCGGGGAGCTGTTTTTT.

Note on this clone: Distinct nucleotide sequences in the sample also encode this CDR3. V and J are TRBV5-1 and TRBJ1-1; no definite D call. V was shortened by 0 bases and J by 2 bases, with 5 bases between the two germline ends. The CDR3 is 13 residues long. Germline V gene lookup returns CDR1 SGHRS and CDR2 YFSETQ. This chain's CDR3 is CASSLGHNTEAFF. For the CDR3, the DNA is TGCGCCAGCAGCTTGGGACACAACACTGAAGCTTTCTTT.

V gene TRBV4-1 combines with J gene TRBJ1-2; 7 bases are a match to TRBD1. Germline-derived CDR1 and CDR2 are MGHRA and YSYEKL. V lost 4 bases, J lost 3 bases, and 2 bases stayed unmatched. The CDR3 has 13 amino acids. The CDR3 here is CASSLGTDYGYTF. The CDR3 DNA sequence: TGCGCCAGCAGCCTTGGGACAGACTATGGCTACACCTTC.

The V and J genes are TRBV2 and TRBJ1-6; D is undetermined. The CDR3 covers 15 residues. With 8 bases removed from V and 0 bases from J, the gap between germline ends came to 11 bases. The germline V gene has CDR1 SNHLY and CDR2 FYNNEI. The CDR3 spells CASARGSSYNSPLHF. CDR3 bases: TGTGCCAGCGCACGGGGAAGCTCCTATAATTCACCCCTCCACTTT.

For the CDR3, the DNA is TGTGCCAGCAGTCCAAACCGACAGACTTATGGCTACACCTTC. Encoded protein: CASSPNRQTYGYTF. The chain carries TRBV27 and TRBJ1-2; the D gene is possibly TRBD1 (5 bases). This CDR3 is 14 amino acids long. Germline V gene sequence: CDR1 MNHEY, CDR2 SMNVEV (reference sequence). Trimming left V 5 bases short and J 5 bases short, with 15 bases between.

As DNA, the CDR3 is TGTGCCAGCAGCTTGTTTTCCAGGGGGTATAATTCACCCCTCCACTTT. This encodes CASSLFSRGYNSPLHF. This chain joins TRBV5-4 and TRBJ1-6, with 7 bases that match TRBD1. Germline assignment: CDR1 SGHNT and CDR2 YYREEE (reference sequence). The CDR3 runs to 16 residues. V lost 1 base, J lost 4 bases, and 5 bases stayed unmatched.

The chain couples TRBV6-5 to TRBJ2-7, with D perhaps TRBD2 (6 bases). The germline V gene encodes CDR1 MNHEY and CDR2 SVGAGI. The CDR3 sequence is 15 residues long. V lost 0 bases to trimming and J lost 5 bases, with 14 bases between them. The CDR3, as DNA: TGTGCCAGCAGTTACTCCTGGCGGGAAATACACGAGCAGTACTTC. It is translated as CASSYSWREIHEQYF.

V usage is TRBV6-5 and J usage is TRBJ2-1; 8 bases are a match to TRBD1. Germline-derived CDR1 and CDR2 are MNHEY and SVGAGI. The ends lost 7 bases at V and 3 bases at J; junction bases unmatched: 8. CDR3 size: 15 residues. In DNA form, the CDR3 reads TGTGCCAGCACCTCTGACAGGGGCGGCTACAATGAGCAGTTCTTC. It encodes CASTSDRGGYNEQFF.

This sequence joins TRBV18 and TRBJ2-5; 7 nucleotides line up with TRBD1. Germline V gene lookup returns CDR1 KGHSH and CDR2 LQKENI. The V gene end was trimmed by 3 bases and the J gene end by 1 base; junction bases not matched to a gene: 2. The CDR3 has 14 residues. The CDR3 bases are TGTGCCAGCTCACCCGGACAGGTCCAAGAGACCCAGTACTTC. Its translation: CASSPGQVQETQYF.

V is TRBV7-2 and J is TRBJ1-5; maybe TRBD1 (5 bases). V was clipped by 6 bases and J by 5 bases, with 11 bases between them. Looked up from germline, CDR1 is SGHTA and CDR2 is FQGNSA. This CDR3 has 13 residues. The CDR3 protein is CASRWGGDQPQHF. The CDR3 DNA is TGTGCCAGCAGGTGGGGCGGGGATCAGCCCCAGCATTTT. Filled out from reference TRBV7-2 and TRBJ1-5, the complete variable domain reads GAGVSQSPSNKVTEKGKDVELRCDPISGHTALYWYRQSLGQGLEFLIYFQGNSAPDKSGLPSDRFSAERTGGSVSTLTIQRTQQEDSAVYLCASRWGGDQPQHFGDGTRLSIL.